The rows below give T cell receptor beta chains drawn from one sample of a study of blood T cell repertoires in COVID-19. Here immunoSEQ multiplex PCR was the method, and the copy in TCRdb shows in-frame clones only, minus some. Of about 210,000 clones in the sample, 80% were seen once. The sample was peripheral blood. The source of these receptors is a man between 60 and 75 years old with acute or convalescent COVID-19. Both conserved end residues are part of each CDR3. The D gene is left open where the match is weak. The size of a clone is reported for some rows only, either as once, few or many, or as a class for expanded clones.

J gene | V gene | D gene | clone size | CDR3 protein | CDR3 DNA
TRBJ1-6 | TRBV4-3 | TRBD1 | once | CASSQDRGQSNSPLHF | TGCGCCAGCAGCCAAGACAGGGGGCAATCTAATTCACCCCTCCACTTT
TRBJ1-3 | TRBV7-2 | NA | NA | CASSLGPSGNTIYF | TGTGCCAGCAGCCTCGGTCCCTCTGGAAACACCATATATTTT
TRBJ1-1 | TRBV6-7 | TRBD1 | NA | CASSTRDRGRRTEAFF | TGTGCCAGCAGCACCCGGGACAGGGGAAGGAGAACTGAAGCTTTCTTT
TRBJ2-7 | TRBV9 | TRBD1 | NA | CASSPGGQGALEQYF | TGTGCCAGCAGCCCGGGGGGACAGGGGGCGTTGGAGCAGTACTTC
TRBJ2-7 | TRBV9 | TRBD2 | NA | CASSPIAGARSEQYF | TGTGCCAGCAGCCCGATAGCGGGGGCTCGGTCTGAGCAGTACTTC
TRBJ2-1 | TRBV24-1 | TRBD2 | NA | CATLGTSGSINEQFF | TGTGCCACCCTAGGGACTAGCGGGAGTATAAATGAGCAGTTCTTC
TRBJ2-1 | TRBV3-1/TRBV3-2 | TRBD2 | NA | CASSQGLAGGPDSYNEQFF | TGTGCCAGCAGCCAAGGGCTAGCGGGAGGGCCAGATTCCTACAATGAGCAGTTCTTC
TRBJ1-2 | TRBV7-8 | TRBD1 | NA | CASSLPGTVYGYTF | TGTGCCAGCAGCTTACCGGGGACAGTCTATGGCTACACCTTC
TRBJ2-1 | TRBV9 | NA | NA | CASSFQGYNEQFF | TGTGCCAGCAGCTTTCAGGGCTACAATGAGCAGTTCTTC
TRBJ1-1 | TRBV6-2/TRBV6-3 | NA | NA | CASSPPWGRGNTEAFF | TGTGCCAGCAGTCCCCCGTGGGGGCGAGGCAACACTGAAGCTTTCTTT
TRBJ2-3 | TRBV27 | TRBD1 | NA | CASRQGAYTDTQYF | TGTGCCAGCAGGCAGGGGGCATACACAGATACGCAGTATTTT
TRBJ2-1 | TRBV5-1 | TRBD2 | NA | CASSLTGAGTYNEQFF | TGCGCCAGCAGCTTGACTGGAGCGGGGACCTACAATGAGCAGTTCTTC
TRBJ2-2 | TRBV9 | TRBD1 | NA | CASSSRTGTGELFF | TGTGCCAGCAGCTCCCGGACAGGCACCGGGGAGCTGTTTTTT
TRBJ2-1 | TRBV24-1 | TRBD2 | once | CATSGNSGRALSNYNEQFF | TGTGCCACCAGTGGTAATAGCGGGAGGGCCCTTTCCAATTACAATGAGCAGTTCTTC
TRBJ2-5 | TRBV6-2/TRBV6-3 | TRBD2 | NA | CASSWEGETQYF | TGTGCCAGCAGTTGGGAGGGGGAGACCCAGTACTTC
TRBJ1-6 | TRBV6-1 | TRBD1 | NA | CASSAPTGIGGSPLHF | TGTGCCAGCAGTGCACCGACAGGGATTGGGGGTTCACCCCTCCACTTT
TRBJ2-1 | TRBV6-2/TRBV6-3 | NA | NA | CASSYSIAAYNEQFF | TGTGCCAGCAGTTACTCGATAGCAGCCTACAATGAGCAGTTCTTC
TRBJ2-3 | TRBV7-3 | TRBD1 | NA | CASSLVGQGAADTQYF | TGTGCCAGCAGCTTAGTGGGACAGGGGGCCGCAGATACGCAGTATTTT
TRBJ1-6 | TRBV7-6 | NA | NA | CASSLASGGNGSPLHF | TGTGCCAGCAGCTTAGCGTCCGGGGGGAATGGTTCACCCCTCCACTTT
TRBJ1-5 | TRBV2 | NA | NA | CASTGVNSNQPQHF | TGTGCCAGCACGGGGGTCAATAGCAATCAGCCCCAGCATTTT
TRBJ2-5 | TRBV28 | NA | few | CASSLRVETQYF | TGTGCCAGCAGCCTCAGGGTAGAGACCCAGTACTTC
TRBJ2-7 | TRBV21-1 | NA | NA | CASSKPPQGNSAYEQYF | TGTGCCAGCAGCAAACCCCCGCAGGGGAATTCGGCCTACGAGCAGTACTTC
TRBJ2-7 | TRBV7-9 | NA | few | CASILTGPYGEQYF | TGTGCCAGCATCCTGACAGGACCCTACGGCGAGCAGTACTTC
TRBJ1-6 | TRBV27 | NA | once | CASSSRPLRAPLHF | TGTGCCAGCAGTTCCCGCCCCCTCCGGGCACCCCTCCACTTT
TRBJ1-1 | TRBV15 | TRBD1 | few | CATSRARQGVDTEAFF | TGTGCCACCAGCAGAGCCCGACAGGGGGTGGACACTGAAGCTTTCTTT
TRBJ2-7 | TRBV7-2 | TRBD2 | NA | CASSSLDSGTYEQYF | TGTGCCAGCAGCTCTCTAGATAGCGGGACCTACGAGCAGTACTTC
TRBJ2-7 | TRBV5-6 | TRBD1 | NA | CASSPPLGTGASYEQYF | TGTGCCAGCAGCCCACCCCTCGGGACAGGGGCCTCCTACGAGCAGTACTTC
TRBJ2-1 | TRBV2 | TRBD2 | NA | CASSEGGGVYNEQFF | TGTGCCAGCAGTGAAGGCGGGGGGGTCTACAATGAGCAGTTCTTC
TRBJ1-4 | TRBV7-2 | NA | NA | CASSRPPVVKLFF | TGTGCCAGCAGCCGCCCACCGGTCGTAAAACTGTTTTTT
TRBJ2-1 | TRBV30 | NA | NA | CAWSGTGYNEQFF | TGTGCCTGGAGTGGTACTGGCTACAATGAGCAGTTCTTC
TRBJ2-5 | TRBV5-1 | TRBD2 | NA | CASSREAGGPQETQYF | TGCGCCAGCAGCAGAGAAGCGGGGGGGCCCCAAGAGACCCAGTACTTC
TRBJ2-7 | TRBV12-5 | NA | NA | CASGLGGTSAYEQYF | TGTGCTAGTGGTTTGGGAGGGACATCCGCCTACGAGCAGTACTTC